The rows below give T cell receptor beta chains drawn from one sample of a study of Ad26.COV2.S vaccination and SARS-CoV-2 variants. Profiling relied on immunoSEQ multiplex PCR, and the TCRdb table lists in-frame clones only, not all of them. Among some 340,000 clones listed, 85% to 90% were seen once. The sample here was peripheral blood, taken in a trial of Ad26.COV2.S vaccine versus placebo. The receptors were sampled from a person between 18 and 65 years old who received the Ad26.COV2.S COVID-19 vaccine or a placebo. The CDR3 runs from the conserved cysteine through the conserved F or W. The D gene is left open where the match is weak. A clone size is listed for some rows: how often the clone was seen (once, few, many), or a class if it is expanded.

j_gene	abundance	len	d_gene	v_gene	CDR3nt	CDR3aa
TRBJ1-4	NA	12	NA	TRBV6-5	TGTGCCACTACGGACCTTAATGAAAAACTGTTTTTT	CATTDLNEKLFF
TRBJ1-2	NA	13	TRBD1	TRBV10-3	TGTGCCATCAGCCCCGACAGGGACTATGGCTACACCTTC	CAISPDRDYGYTF
TRBJ2-2	NA	19	TRBD2	TRBV3-1/TRBV3-2	TGTGCCAGCAGCCAACGTTCTAGCGGGGGACCGGGTCCGTCCGGGGAGCTGTTTTTT	CASSQRSSGGPGPSGELFF
TRBJ2-4	NA	19	TRBD2	TRBV10-2	TGCGCCAGCAGTGTGTTGGGACTAGGTGGAATTGGGGCCAAAAACATTCAGTACTTC	CASSVLGLGGIGAKNIQYF
TRBJ1-2	NA	12	TRBD1	TRBV10-3	TGTGCCATCGGGGACAGGGACTATGGCTACACCTTC	CAIGDRDYGYTF
TRBJ2-1	few	17	NA	TRBV4-1	TGCGCCAGCAGCCAAGTGAGACTAGTTCGCTCCTACAATGAGCAGTTCTTC	CASSQVRLVRSYNEQFF
TRBJ1-1	NA	14	NA	TRBV5-4	TGTGCCAGCAGCTTAGATGCGGAGAACACTGAAGCTTTCTTT	CASSLDAENTEAFF
TRBJ2-5	NA	14	NA	TRBV15	TGTGCCACCAGCAGAGATACGGGACCAGAGACCCAGTACTTC	CATSRDTGPETQYF
TRBJ2-3	NA	16	TRBD1	TRBV5-4	TGTGCCAGCAGCTTGGATGGGACAGGGGGAGCAGATACGCAGTATTTT	CASSLDGTGGADTQYF
TRBJ2-3	NA	15	NA	TRBV5-4	TGTGCCAGCAGCTTTGTCGGTTCTAGCACAGATACGCAGTATTTT	CASSFVGSSTDTQYF
TRBJ2-2	NA	13	NA	TRBV30	TGTGCCTGGAGCCCCACCCCACTCTGGGAGCTGTTTTTT	CAWSPTPLWELFF
TRBJ1-2	NA	13	NA	TRBV6-5	TGTGCCAGCAGTTACTCACGGGGTGTGAGCTACACCTTC	CASSYSRGVSYTF
TRBJ1-2	NA	15	NA	TRBV5-6	TGTGCCAGCAGCTTGGCGACAGGTTACCTCTATGGCTACACCTTC	CASSLATGYLYGYTF
TRBJ2-5	NA	14	NA	TRBV19	TGTGCCAGTAGTATTTGGTCGAACCAAGAGACCCAGTACTTC	CASSIWSNQETQYF
TRBJ1-2	once	12	TRBD1	TRBV29-1	TGCAGCGACAGGGACAGGGGGCCGGTGGGGACCTTC	CSDRDRGPVGTF
TRBJ1-1	few	15	NA	TRBV4-2	TGTGCCAGCAGCCAAGAAGGGGTCTCGAACACTGAAGCTTTCTTT	CASSQEGVSNTEAFF
TRBJ2-2	NA	15	TRBD2	TRBV5-1	TGCGCCAGCTCCGGACTAGCGGGGGGCGCGGGGGAGCTGTTTTTT	CASSGLAGGAGELFF
TRBJ2-7	once	15	TRBD1	TRBV19	TGTGCCAGTAGTACCGGACAGGCGCCCCTCTACGAGCAGTACTTC	CASSTGQAPLYEQYF
TRBJ2-5	NA	13	NA	TRBV3-1/TRBV3-2	TGTGCCAGCAGCCGCGCCCGTAAAGAGACCCAGTACTTC	CASSRARKETQYF
TRBJ1-3	NA	16	TRBD1	TRBV7-9	TGTGCCAGCAGCCCCCGGGACAGGGGAACTGGAAACACCATATATTTT	CASSPRDRGTGNTIYF
TRBJ1-1	once	15	NA	TRBV5-8	TGTGCCAGCAGCCCATGGACAGCCATGAACACTGAAGCTTTCTTT	CASSPWTAMNTEAFF
TRBJ1-4	NA	11	NA	TRBV20-1	TGCAGTGCTAGTGTGGAGGAAAAACTGTTTTTT	CSASVEEKLFF
TRBJ1-1	NA	13	NA	TRBV18	TGTGCCAGCTCACCATGGGGGGGCACTGAAGCTTTCTTT	CASSPWGGTEAFF
TRBJ2-2	NA	15	NA	TRBV4-3	TGCGCCAGCAGCCAAGATCCGGAACCCACCGGGGAGCTGTTTTTT	CASSQDPEPTGELFF
TRBJ2-1	NA	15	TRBD2	TRBV6-5	TGTGCCAGCAGGATAGCGGGCAGCTCCTACAATGAGCAGTTCTTC	CASRIAGSSYNEQFF
TRBJ2-3	once	16	TRBD2	TRBV6-5	TGTGCCAGCAGTTACGACGGGCGGGGGGGCACAGATACGCAGTATTTT	CASSYDGRGGTDTQYF